A selection of T cell receptor beta chains follows, all from one sample in a study of blood T cell repertoires in COVID-19. Sequenced by immunoSEQ multiplex PCR; TCRdb stores in-frame clones only, minus some. Among a few hundred thousand clones listed, around 87% were seen once. The material sequenced was peripheral blood. Every receptor here comes from a woman aged 25-40 years with COVID-19, enrolled during active disease. Both conserved end residues are part of each CDR3. A D gene is named only where the DNA matches it firmly.

>.|TRBV27|TRBJ1-1|13
TGTGCCAGCAGACCCACGGGGGGGGCTGAAGCTTTCTTT
CASRPTGGAEAFF
>TRBD2|TRBV11-2|TRBJ2-7|15
TGTGCCAGCAGCTTATTAGTAGCGGGCCCATACGAGCAGTACTTC
CASSLLVAGPYEQYF
>.|TRBV2|TRBJ2-3|15
TGTGCCAGCAGCGATAGGCGGGGCAGCACAGATACGCAGTATTTT
CASSDRRGSTDTQYF
>.|TRBV19|TRBJ2-7|15
TGTGCCAGTACCGCGTCCCGGGACACCACCTACGAGCAGTACTTC
CASTASRDTTYEQYF
>TRBD1|TRBV5-6|TRBJ2-1|14
TGTGCCAGCAGTTTTTTTAACAGGGGGGAGGAGCAGTTCTTC
CASSFFNRGEEQFF
>.|TRBV5-1|TRBJ2-3|16
TGCGCCAGCAGCGCACCGGGACACAATCAGGGGGGTACGCAGTATTTT
CASSAPGHNQGGTQYF
>.|TRBV28|TRBJ2-7|13
TGTGCCAGCGTCGTAGGGGCTGTTGGCGAGCAGTACTTC
CASVVGAVGEQYF
>.|TRBV28|TRBJ1-2|12
TGTGCCAGCAGTCCTACAGGGTATGGCTACACCTTC
CASSPTGYGYTF
>.|TRBV5-8|TRBJ2-2|16
TGTGCCAGCAGCTTGGGAGGTCACAAAGGCACCGGGGAGCTGTTTTTT
CASSLGGHKGTGELFF
>TRBD2|TRBV6-5|TRBJ2-1|13
TGTGCCAGTGGGACTAGCGGCTACAATGAGCAGTTCTTC
CASGTSGYNEQFF
>.|TRBV9|TRBJ2-1|16
TGTGCCAGCAGCGTAGTTAGCGGTCAAGGCTACAATGAGCAGTTCTTC
CASSVVSGQGYNEQFF
>TRBD1|TRBV2|TRBJ1-5|15
TGTGCCAGCGGAACAGAGACAGGGCTGGGTCAGCCCCAGCATTTT
CASGTETGLGQPQHF
>.|TRBV27|TRBJ1-6|14
TGTGCCAGCAGTCTCCGACAGAATAATTCACCCCTCCACTTT
CASSLRQNNSPLHF
>.|TRBV4-1|TRBJ2-1|15
TGCGCCAGCAGCCAGGGGACTGGCCCTTACAATGAGCAGTTCTTC
CASSQGTGPYNEQFF
>.|TRBV9|TRBJ1-5|15
TGTGCCAGCAGCGTAGATTGGGGCAGAAATCAGCCCCAGCATTTT
CASSVDWGRNQPQHF
>.|TRBV21-1|TRBJ2-3|13
TGTGCCAGCAGCAGTTTCAGGGCAGATACGCAGTATTTT
CASSSFRADTQYF
>.|TRBV16|TRBJ1-5|17
TGTGCCAGCAGCCAATCTGGTGGAGGGAGCAGCAATCAGCCCCAGCATTTT
CASSQSGGGSSNQPQHF
>.|TRBV5-5|TRBJ2-1|17
TGTGCCAGCAGCACCCACTTCGGGGAGATCGAGTGGAATGAGCAGTTCTTC
CASSTHFGEIEWNEQFF
>.|TRBV5-6|TRBJ2-7|13
TGTGCCAGCAGCCCGGGGACTCTGTACGAGCAGTACTTC
CASSPGTLYEQYF
>TRBD2|TRBV29-1|TRBJ2-5|17
TGCAGCGCCGTGGGACTAGCGGGAGGAGTGACTCCAGAGACCCAGTACTTC
CSAVGLAGGVTPETQYF
>TRBD1|TRBV7-2|TRBJ2-2|17
TGTGCCAGCAGCCCCCTTCGGGGACAGGGGGGGACCGGGGAGCTGTTTTTT
CASSPLRGQGGTGELFF
>.|TRBV30|TRBJ1-1|13
TGTGCCTGGGTGGGACACCTGAACACTGAAGCTTTCTTT
CAWVGHLNTEAFF
>.|TRBV19|TRBJ2-1|15
TGTGCCAGTACCCTAGACGGGAGCTCCTACAATGAGCAGTTCTTC
CASTLDGSSYNEQFF